A single sample is the source of the 24 T cell receptor beta chains below, sequenced in a study of PD-L1 blockade in urothelial cancer. Sequencing used immunoSEQ multiplex PCR; TCRdb keeps in-frame clones, though not all of them. This sample yields roughly 60,000 clones, of which roughly four fifths are seen a single time; around 4.5% belongs to the top ten. The specimen comprised PBMCs, sampled around atezolizumab (anti-PD-L1) treatment. The receptors were sampled from a man aged 65-85 years with urothelial cancer.

The V gene is TRBV28, the J gene TRBJ2-7; 8 bases agree with TRBD1. Germline V gene lookup returns CDR1 MDHEN and CDR2 SYDVKM. This CDR3 is built from 14 residues. V lost 7 bases, J lost 0 bases, and 5 bases stayed unmatched. The CDR3 spells CASTTTGGSYEQYF. The CDR3, as DNA: TGTGCCAGCACCACCACAGGGGGCTCCTACGAGCAGTACTTC.

The rearrangement joins TRBV7-9 to TRBJ1-1, with D uncertain. V was shortened by 5 bases and J by 5 bases, with 24 bases between the two germline ends. Germline values: CDR1 SEHNR, CDR2 FQNEAQ (reference sequence). CDR3 length: 17 amino acids. In DNA, the CDR3 is TGTGCCAGCAGCGCACATCTAGGGATTCCGGGGAGGACTGAAGCTTTCTTT. This translates into CASSAHLGIPGRTEAFF. The variable domain in full, with the rest retrieved from reference TRBV7-9 and TRBJ1-1, is DTGVSQNPRHKITKRGQNVTFRCDPISEHNRLYWYRQTLGQGPEFLTYFQNEAQLEKSRLLSDRFSAERPKGSFSTLEIQRTEQGDSAMYLCASSAHLGIPGRTEAFFGQGTRLTVV.

V usage is TRBV2 and J usage is TRBJ1-2, with D maybe TRBD1 (5 bases). V lost 7 bases, J lost 3 bases, and 15 bases lay in between. The germline gives CDR1 SNHLY, CDR2 FYNNEI. This CDR3 has 14 residues. The CDR3 nucleotides read TGTGCCAGCACGTACGGGGGACGGGACTATGGCTACACCTTC. Its translation: CASTYGGRDYGYTF.

This clone has just a few counts. V gene TRBV29-1 combines with J gene TRBJ2-5, with D possibly matching TRBD2 (5 bases). The V end was cut by 1 base, the J end by 7 bases, with 13 bases between. CDR1 is SQVTM, CDR2 ANQGSEA, per germline. The CDR3 totals 13 residues. This chain's CDR3 is CSVEVAGWGTQYF. The CDR3, as DNA: TGCAGCGTTGAAGTTGCGGGTTGGGGGACCCAGTACTTC.

To note about this clone: A read error may produce the germline difference seen at one junction end. The chain joins TRBV7-7 to TRBJ2-5, with 12 bases that match TRBD2. The germline CDR1 and CDR2 sequences are SSHAT and FNYEAQ (reference sequence). The CDR3 covers 16 residues. The CDR3 region is CASSQTLAGGPETQYF. In nucleotides, the CDR3 is TGTGCTAGCAGCCAAACTCTAGCGGGAGGGCCGGAGACCCAGTACTTC.

The chain employs TRBV4-1 and TRBJ2-3; 9 bases line up with TRBD1. The germline CDR1 and CDR2 sequences are MGHRA and YSYEKL. The CDR3 runs 14 residues. J was trimmed by 4 bases and V by 3 bases; bases with no gene match: 2. The CDR3 here is CASSQDRGSDTQYF. The CDR3 nucleotides read TGCGCCAGCAGCCAGGACAGGGGTTCAGATACGCAGTATTTT.

The V call is TRBV7-2, the J call TRBJ2-1, with TRBD1 as a possible D gene (6 bases). This CDR3 has 13 residues. The germline V gene has CDR1 SGHTA and CDR2 FQGNSA. The V end lost 1 base, the J end lost 8 bases, and 9 bases lay between the germline ends. CDR3 sequence reads: CASSLEGVYEQFF. The CDR3 nucleotides are TGTGCCAGCAGCTTAGAGGGGGTTTATGAGCAGTTCTTC.

The gene calls are TRBV6-6 and TRBJ1-2; 12 bases are a match to TRBD1. This CDR3 is built from 16 residues. Unmatched junction bases numbered 9, after V lost 4 bases and J lost 6 bases. CDR1 and CDR2 (germline): MNHNY, SVGAGI (reference sequence). The CDR3, as DNA: TGTGCCAGCAGTTCCCGGGACAGGGGGCAGATTAATGGCTACACCTTC. This codes for CASSSRDRGQINGYTF.

The rearrangement uses TRBV7-9 and TRBJ1-5, with 7 bases identical to TRBD1. V shed 4 bases and J 10 bases; nucleotides not matched to a gene: 13. CDR3 size: 15 residues. Germline CDR1 reads SEHNR; CDR2 reads FQNEAQ (reference sequence). CDR3 sequence: CASSSSTGQGSPQHF. The CDR3 DNA sequence: TGTGCCAGCAGCTCCTCGACAGGGCAGGGGAGCCCCCAGCATTTT.

The chain uses TRBV30 and TRBJ2-5; 9 bases align to TRBD2. Germline lookup yields CDR1 GTSNPN and CDR2 SVGIG (reference sequence). The J segment lost 5 bases and the V segment lost 4 bases, leaving 8 bases of the junction unmatched. The CDR3 contains 14 residues. CDR3 residues: CAWKVAGERETQYF. CDR3 in DNA: TGTGCCTGGAAGGTAGCGGGAGAGAGGGAGACCCAGTACTTC.

V gene TRBV4-1 combines with J gene TRBJ2-7, with 7 bases identical to TRBD1. Germline-derived CDR1 and CDR2 are MGHRA and YSYEKL. The CDR3 spans 14 residues. The J segment lost 1 base and the V segment lost 4 bases, leaving 4 bases of the junction unmatched. The chain's CDR3 is CASSRDSGSYEQYF. CDR3 nucleotide sequence: TGCGCCAGCAGCCGGGACAGTGGATCCTACGAGCAGTACTTC.

V gene TRBV2 combines with J gene TRBJ2-3; TRBD2 agrees at 10 bases. The junction had 4 bases not matched to a gene; V was cut back by 4 bases and J by 3 bases. Germline values: CDR1 SNHLY, CDR2 FYNNEI. The CDR3 is 15 amino acids. As DNA, the CDR3 is TGTGCCAGCAGTGGGTCTAGCGGGAGTACAGATACGCAGTATTTT. Its protein is CASSGSSGSTDTQYF.

The chain carries TRBV15 and TRBJ1-2; the D is unclear. Germline CDR1 is LNHNV and CDR2 is YYDKDF (reference sequence). This CDR3 has 17 residues. V gave up 0 bases and J gave up 4 bases, with 18 bases separating them. CDR3 region: CATSRDLGAQSIYGYTF. CDR3 DNA: TGTGCCACCAGCAGAGATCTCGGCGCACAGAGCATCTATGGCTACACCTTC.

CDR3 coding DNA: TGTGCCAGCAGCCTAGGGACTAGCGGTACCTACAATGAGCAGTTCTTC. This encodes CASSLGTSGTYNEQFF. This chain joins TRBV7-2 and TRBJ2-1; 11 positions agree with TRBD2. This CDR3 comprises 16 residues. CDR1 and CDR2 (germline): SGHTA, FQGNSA. V shed 5 bases, J shed 2 bases, and the junction held 5 bases outside the gene matches.

J is TRBJ2-1 and V is TRBV2; TRBD2 matches 10 bases. J gave up 5 bases and V 6 bases, and 10 bases lay outside the gene matches. Germline V gene data show CDR1 as SNHLY and CDR2 as FYNNEI. CDR3 length: 16 amino acids. The CDR3 sequence: CASSIQGLAPNNEQFF. CDR3 nucleotides: TGTGCCAGCAGCATTCAGGGACTAGCGCCCAACAATGAGCAGTTCTTC.

The V call is TRBV2, the J call TRBJ2-1; 9 bases are a match to TRBD2. The CDR3 runs 13 residues. From germline, CDR1 is SNHLY and CDR2 FYNNEI. J was trimmed by 2 bases and V by 7 bases; bases with no gene match: 0. The CDR3 DNA reads TGTGCCAGCATAGCGGGAGCCTACAATGAGCAGTTCTTC. Translation: CASIAGAYNEQFF.

The CDR3 is CASGLIAGGQETQYF. CDR3 DNA sequence: TGTGCTAGTGGTTTAATCGCGGGAGGCCAAGAGACCCAGTACTTC. The chain has TRBV12-5 and TRBJ2-5; TRBD2 matches at 8 bases. The germline gives CDR1 LGHNT, CDR2 FRNRAP. Trimming removed 3 bases from V and 1 base from J; junction bases left unmatched: 4. The CDR3 is 15 amino acids.

The gene calls are TRBV6-6 and TRBJ2-7, with 7 bases that match TRBD1. The CDR3 spans 15 residues. Germline V lookup: CDR1 MNHNY, CDR2 SVGAGI (reference sequence). Losses at the gene ends were 4 bases for V and 3 bases for J; bases not matched to a gene: 9. CDR3: CASSSPYRGDYEQYF. The DNA of the CDR3 is TGTGCCAGCAGTTCCCCTTACAGGGGTGACTACGAGCAGTACTTC.

The rearrangement uses TRBV13 and TRBJ1-2; TRBD1 agrees at 7 bases. V shed 4 bases, J shed 8 bases, and the junction held 7 bases outside the gene matches. The germline V gene has CDR1 PRHDT and CDR2 FYEKMQ (reference sequence). This CDR3 contains 13 residues. Here the CDR3 DNA reads TGTGCCAGCAGCTGGAGGGGGCTGGGAGGCTACACCTTC. It specifies CASSWRGLGGYTF. Full variable domain (missing parts from reference TRBV13 and TRBJ1-2): AAGVIQSPRHLIKEKRETATLKCYPIPRHDTVYWYQQGPGQDPQFLISFYEKMQSDKGSIPDRFSAQQFSDYHSELNMSSLELGDSALYFCASSWRGLGGYTFGSGTRLTVV.

The V call is TRBV19, the J call TRBJ1-5; D is undetermined. V was pared by 5 bases and J by 4 bases, with 9 bases between. Germline V gives CDR1 LNHDA, CDR2 SQIVND (reference sequence). This CDR3 has 13 residues. The CDR3 protein is CASSGGPNQPQHF. In DNA form, the CDR3 reads TGTGCCAGTAGTGGCGGTCCAAATCAGCCCCAGCATTTT.

This clone was picked up a small number of times. The CDR3 here is CASSIGLAVSPGTDTQYF. CDR3 in DNA: TGCGCCAGCAGCATAGGACTAGCGGTCTCCCCTGGCACAGATACGCAGTATTTT. The chain joins TRBV5-1 to TRBJ2-3; 10 nucleotides align to TRBD2. Looked up from germline, CDR1 is SGHRS and CDR2 is YFSETQ. The V and J ends lost 4 bases and 1 base, in that order; junction bases with no gene match: 12. The CDR3 covers 18 residues.

This clone was detected a few times. The rearrangement links TRBV5-6 to TRBJ2-7; 7 nucleotides agree with TRBD1. V was clipped by 3 bases and J by 6 bases; unmatched bases: 3. This CDR3 has 12 amino acids. Germline loops: CDR1 SGHDT, CDR2 YYEEEE. The CDR3 sequence is CASSSTGVEQYF. CDR3 in DNA: TGTGCCAGCAGCTCTACAGGGGTCGAGCAGTACTTC.

The CDR3 sequence: CASSISGTSGYEQYF. CDR3 in DNA: TGTGCCAGCAGCATTTCCGGGACTAGCGGCTACGAGCAGTACTTC. The chain employs TRBV9 and TRBJ2-7; 11 bases align to TRBD2. The CDR3 length is 15 residues. The germline CDR1 and CDR2 sequences are SGDLS and YYNGEE. V gave up 4 bases and J gave up 3 bases; unmatched junction bases: 6.

The CDR3 nucleotides are TGTGCCAGCAGTGAGGAAGGGGGCTCGGTACAAGAGACCCAGTACTTC. This encodes CASSEEGGSVQETQYF. The rearrangement joins TRBV2 to TRBJ2-5; TRBD1 matches at 7 bases. The germline V gene encodes CDR1 SNHLY and CDR2 FYNNEI. The trim removed 3 bases at V and 2 bases at J, leaving 9 bases unmatched. The CDR3 has 16 amino acids.